The TCR beta chain described here comes from a study of CD8 T cells in Susac syndrome. Study-wide results and limits: Only a relatively small number of individuals were included in the TCR sequencing and HLA analysis.

J was trimmed by 4 bases and V by 5 bases; bases with no gene match: 5. Per the germline V gene, CDR1 is DFQATT and CDR2 is SNEGSKA (reference sequence). The CDR3 covers 12 residues. A note on this clonotype: As yet, its antigen is unknown.

Random hexamers primed reverse transcription of about 0.45 to 1 ug RNA. Across 54 Vbeta and 13 Jbeta, TCR beta CDR3 was amplified with immunoSEQ multiplex PCR. TCRdb re-analysed the immunoSEQ multiplex PCR reads in MiXCR, keeping a single row per CDR3 protein. Seen here are about 140,000 distinct CDR3 sequences, 85% to 95% observed once, and the top ten hold approximately 0.11%. The sequence was obtained from a human donor with multiple sclerosis. Sequences were obtained from CD4+ T cells from PBMCs. The chain uses TRBV20-1 and TRBJ2-7, with 7 bases fitting TRBD1. CDR3: CSARGQKYEQYF. The DNA for the CDR3 is TGCAGTGCTCGGGGACAGAAATACGAGCAGTACTTC.